The source of this T cell receptor beta chain is a study of T cells in localized non-small cell lung cancer. Findings and limits, study-wide: Uninvolved adjacent lung showed higher T cell clonality than tumor. Heterogeneity remains possible because sequencing was limited to only one tumor region.

Clones were read by immunoSEQ multiplex PCR, and TCRdb kept only the in-frame ones, dropping some. The table records about 33,000 clones, about nine tenths of them present only once. Points on this clone: Its antigen is unidentified.

CDR1 LNHNV and CDR2 YYDKDF come from the germline V gene (reference sequence). CDR3 length: 15 residues. With V trimmed by 3 bases and J by 2 bases, 1 base remained unmatched. The chain combines TRBV15 with TRBJ1-4, with 9 bases identical to TRBD1. The specimen comprised peripheral blood, sampled before any cancer treatment. The TCR was taken from a man aged 40 to 69 with stage I lung adenocarcinoma. The CDR3 sequence: CATSSDRGTNEKLFF. CDR3 DNA sequence: TGTGCCACCAGCAGCGACAGGGGGACTAATGAAAAACTGTTTTTT.